The source of this TCR beta chain is a study of shared clonotypes between healthy human individuals. Note on this clone: Antigen specificity is unknown.

CDR1 is SGHAT and CDR2 is FQNNGV in the germline V gene. CDR3 length: 15 residues. Trimming removed 6 bases from V and 6 bases from J, with 17 bases in between. A roughly 200 ng quantity of DNA, tens of thousands of T cell genomes, went into the sorted-subset replicate PCRs. Method: immunoSEQ multiplex PCR; TCRdb's copy keeps in-frame clones and lacks some. Among some 630,000 clones listed, about 96% were seen once. Study-level findings and limits: Donors were few, which limited the genetic and exposure-history diversity represented.

In the naive CD8 group, cells lacked CD45RO and were positively selected for CCR7, so terminally differentiated effector memory CD45RA+ cells were left out. The sequencing sample was made of naive CD8+ T cells sorted from blood. The chain joins TRBV11-2 to TRBJ2-2; TRBD1 is a possible D gene (6 bases). The clonotype was recovered from a woman aged 25-40 years in good health. CDR3 nucleotides: TGTGCCAGCAGTACAAGGACAGAAGCTCCCGGGGAGCTGTTTTTT. Amino acid sequence: CASSTRTEAPGELFF.